This passage covers 13 T cell receptor beta chains from one sample sequenced in a study of CD8 T cells in ankylosing spondylitis. In TCRdb, the 5' RACE reads were re-called with MiXCR into one record per CDR3 protein. Here the sample spans about 39,000 distinct CDR3 sequences, 2.5% to 3.5% being singletons. Sequencing input: blood, either unsorted or a sorted T cell fraction (not recorded which). The receptors originated from a male donor with ankylosing spondylitis or in good health (not recorded which).

There are many counts of this clonotype. V usage is TRBV9 and J usage is TRBJ1-1, with 7 bases aligning to TRBD1. V was clipped by 4 bases and J by 0 bases; unmatched bases: 3. The V gene's germline CDR1 is SGDLS and CDR2 YYNGEE. The CDR3 is made up of 14 amino acids. CDR3 nucleotide sequence: TGTGCCAGCAGCCCACAGGGGCTGAACACTGAAGCTTTCTTT. Its translation is CASSPQGLNTEAFF.

This clonotype occurred many times. The rearrangement uses TRBV9 and TRBJ2-1; possibly TRBD1 or TRBD2 for D (5 bases each). V gave up 0 bases and J gave up 0 bases, with 10 bases separating them. The CDR3 loop spans 16 amino acids. The germline V gene encodes CDR1 SGDLS and CDR2 YYNGEE. CDR3 coding DNA: TGTGCCAGCAGCGTAGGGGGGTCCAGCTCCTACAATGAGCAGTTCTTC. It translates to CASSVGGSSSYNEQFF.

This clonotype has ten or more counts. The chain carries TRBV9 and TRBJ2-3, with D tentatively TRBD2 (5 bases). The CDR3 is made up of 16 amino acids. The germline V and J ends were trimmed by 3 bases and 1 base, with 15 bases remaining between them. Germline loops: CDR1 SGDLS, CDR2 YYNGEE. CDR3 coding DNA: TGTGCCAGCAGCGCCGGGTCCGGGGTTGGCACAGATACGCAGTATTTT. This gives the protein CASSAGSGVGTDTQYF.

This clonotype was seen at least ten times. V gene TRBV9 combines with J gene TRBJ2-1; D call uncertain. Germline CDR1 SGDLS, CDR2 YYNGEE. The V end lost 0 bases, the J end lost 5 bases, and 6 bases lay between the germline ends. This CDR3 spans 13 amino acids. The CDR3 DNA reads TGTGCCAGCAGCGTAGTGGTAAACAATGAGCAGTTCTTC. Protein: CASSVVVNNEQFF.

This clonotype was seen ten or more times. This CDR3 is CASSVVTGDIITGELFF. The DNA of the CDR3 is TGTGCCAGCAGCGTAGTTACAGGGGACATAATCACCGGGGAGCTGTTTTTT. The chain has TRBV9 and TRBJ2-2; the match to TRBD1 covers 7 bases. The V segment lost 0 bases and the J segment 4 bases; nucleotides outside the gene matches: 9. CDR3 size: 17 residues. Germline V gene data show CDR1 as SGDLS and CDR2 as YYNGEE.

This clonotype occurred many times. The chain carries TRBV9 and TRBJ2-3, with 8 bases that match TRBD2. The CDR3 extends over 15 amino acids. Germline lookup yields CDR1 SGDLS and CDR2 YYNGEE. V shed 4 bases, J shed 1 base, and the junction held 5 bases outside the gene matches. CDR3 in DNA: TGTGCCAGCAGCAGGACGGGAGGGCGCACAGATACGCAGTATTTT. It translates to CASSRTGGRTDTQYF.

This clonotype has a count of ten or more. V gene TRBV9 combines with J gene TRBJ2-6, with 11 bases identical to TRBD1. Germline CDR1 reads SGDLS; CDR2 reads YYNGEE. V dropped 7 bases and J dropped 3; count of bases not matched to a gene: 6. The CDR3 runs 16 residues. The CDR3 spells CASGRDRGYGANVLTF. CDR3 nucleotides: TGTGCCAGCGGCCGGGACAGGGGGTATGGGGCCAACGTCCTGACTTTC.

The chain recombines TRBV13 with TRBJ2-2, with 13 nucleotides matching TRBD2. Germline loops: CDR1 PRHDT, CDR2 FYEKMQ (reference sequence). The CDR3 is made up of 17 amino acids. The V segment lost 5 bases and the J segment 0 bases; nucleotides outside the gene matches: 3. The CDR3 here is CASSRGLAGPNTGELFF. CDR3 coding DNA: TGTGCCAGCAGCCGGGGACTAGCGGGACCGAACACCGGGGAGCTGTTTTTT.

Ten or more counts support this clonotype. V is TRBV9 and J is TRBJ2-1, with 10 nucleotides matching TRBD2. This CDR3 spans 15 amino acids. V shed 0 bases and J 9 bases; nucleotides not matched to a gene: 6. The V gene's germline CDR1 is SGDLS and CDR2 YYNGEE. CDR3 sequence: CASSVATSGYGEQFF. The CDR3 nucleotides read TGTGCCAGCAGCGTAGCGACTAGCGGGTACGGTGAGCAGTTCTTC.

This clonotype was counted many times. The chain recombines TRBV9 with TRBJ1-1; 8 bases line up with TRBD1. The CDR3 length is 13 residues. Germline CDR1 SGDLS, CDR2 YYNGEE. J gave up 6 bases and V 4 bases, and 5 bases lay outside the gene matches. The DNA of the CDR3 is TGTGCCAGCAGCAAGGGGACAGGCGCTGAAGCTTTCTTT. Translation gives CASSKGTGAEAFF.

This clonotype was seen ten or more times. This chain uses TRBV9 with TRBJ2-1; 8 bases match TRBD2. J gave up 0 bases and V 4 bases, and 3 bases lay outside the gene matches. Germline CDR1 SGDLS, CDR2 YYNGEE. This CDR3 region has 15 residues. CDR3 sequence reads: CASSSSGSSYNEQFF. DNA of the CDR3: TGTGCCAGCAGCTCAAGCGGGAGCTCCTACAATGAGCAGTTCTTC.

This clonotype is termed medium-sized (0.01 to 0.1%). The rearrangement uses TRBV9 and TRBJ1-1; D unclear. V was shortened by 0 bases and J by 1 base, with 10 bases between the two germline ends. The CDR3 has 15 residues. CDR1 is SGDLS, CDR2 YYNGEE, per germline. In nucleotides, the CDR3 is TGTGCCAGCAGCGTAGAAGGGAGGCCGAACACTGAAGCTTTCTTT. Translating it yields CASSVEGRPNTEAFF.

This clonotype was picked up many times. The genes are TRBV9 and TRBJ2-3, with a tentative D call TRBD2 (5 bases). V was shortened by 2 bases and J by 3 bases, with 13 bases between the two germline ends. Germline V gives CDR1 SGDLS, CDR2 YYNGEE. There are 15 residues in the CDR3. The CDR3 loop reads CASSVTGMGTDTQYF. The CDR3 nucleotides read TGTGCCAGCAGCGTCACGGGGATGGGGACAGATACGCAGTATTTT.